One sample yielded the 29 T cell receptor beta chains listed below, sequenced in a study of cytomegalovirus exposure and HLA in healthy donors. This PCR relied on a set of 60 Vbeta primers and 13 Jbeta primers. TCRdb's table, derived via immunoSEQ multiplex PCR, lists solely in-frame clones and lacks some. The data contain over 120,000 clones, around 82% of them seen just once; the ten biggest clones take up over 2.5%. The sample was PBMCs. The receptors stem from a female donor in good health and CMV-seronegative.

The chain uses TRBV4-1 and TRBJ1-3; TRBD1 agrees at 7 bases. The germline CDR1 and CDR2 sequences are MGHRA and YSYEKL. This CDR3 region has 15 residues. V trimming: 3 bases; J trimming: 0 bases; junction bases outside the gene matches: 2. Here the CDR3 reads CASSQGQTSGNTIYF. Written as DNA, the CDR3 is TGCGCCAGCAGCCAGGGACAGACCTCTGGAAACACCATATATTTT.

The chain has TRBV2 and TRBJ1-2; D unresolved. The CDR3 consists of 14 residues. V shed 2 bases and J shed 8 bases, with 15 bases lying between them. Germline CDR1 reads SNHLY; CDR2 reads FYNNEI. DNA for the CDR3: TGTGCCAGCAGTGAACTATTAGGCGGAAGCGGCTACACCTTC. It specifies CASSELLGGSGYTF.

The V gene is TRBV7-9, the J gene TRBJ1-1; D gene unclear. In germline, CDR1 is SEHNR, CDR2 FQNEAQ (reference sequence). Trimming took 5 bases from V and 1 from J, leaving 8 bases between them. The CDR3 has 13 residues. CDR3 residues: CASSLLQNTEAFF. The CDR3 bases are TGTGCCAGCAGCCTGTTACAGAACACTGAAGCTTTCTTT.

The chain links TRBV4-1 to TRBJ2-5; 15 bases fit TRBD2. CDR3 length: 19 amino acids. Germline CDR1 and CDR2: MGHRA and YSYEKL. Trimming cost V 4 bases and J 1 base; bases outside gene matches: 10. CDR3 sequence (DNA): TGCGCCAGCAGCCCCGGGACTAGCGGGAGGCTAGGCGGCCAAGAGACCCAGTACTTC. This gives the protein CASSPGTSGRLGGQETQYF.

The V gene is TRBV11-2, the J gene TRBJ1-6; D not resolved. Germline V lookup: CDR1 SGHAT, CDR2 FQNNGV. This CDR3 comprises 14 residues. The V end was cut by 1 base, the J end by 9 bases, with 10 bases between. The CDR3 nucleotides read TGTGCCAGCAGCTTAGGTTCAGTTTCTTCACCCCTCCACTTT. Encoded protein: CASSLGSVSSPLHF.

V is TRBV6-5 and J is TRBJ2-7; D is perhaps TRBD1 (6 bases). Trimming cost V 9 bases and J 3 bases, with 18 bases left between them. The CDR3 is 14 residues long. CDR1 and CDR2 from the germline V gene are MNHEY and SVGAGI. CDR3 DNA: TGTGCCAGTAGGAGACAGGCCTCCTTCTACGAGCAGTACTTC. It translates to CASRRQASFYEQYF.

The chain employs TRBV9 and TRBJ1-1; no reliable D call. The germline V gene has CDR1 SGDLS and CDR2 YYNGEE. The CDR3 covers 13 residues. V lost 2 bases and J 0 bases, leaving 5 bases between the germline ends. Here the CDR3 DNA reads TGTGCCAGCAGCGTGGGCATGAACACTGAAGCTTTCTTT. Its translation: CASSVGMNTEAFF. The entire variable domain, with the rest obtained from reference TRBV9 and TRBJ1-1, is as follows: DSGVTQTPKHLITATGQRVTLRCSPRSGDLSVYWYQQSLDQGLQFLIQYYNGEERAKGNILERFSAQQFPDLHSELNLSSLELGDSALYFCASSVGMNTEAFFGQGTRLTVV.

In its sample, this clone was seen once. This rearrangement joins TRBV9 to TRBJ2-2; D call uncertain. CDR3 length equals 15 residues. Trimming took 3 bases from V and 2 from J, leaving 11 bases between them. CDR1 and CDR2 (germline): SGDLS, YYNGEE. In DNA form, the CDR3 reads TGTGCCAGCAGCGGACGGGTCTTTAACACCGGGGAGCTGTTTTTT. This sequence encodes CASSGRVFNTGELFF.

The chain carries TRBV28 and TRBJ2-3, with 9 bases identical to TRBD2. In germline, CDR1 is MDHEN, CDR2 SYDVKM. This CDR3 region has 15 residues. V was clipped by 8 bases and J by 0 bases; unmatched bases: 6. CDR3 residues: CASLGLAGSTDTQYF. DNA of the CDR3: TGTGCCAGCCTTGGGCTAGCGGGGAGCACAGATACGCAGTATTTT.

The J gene is TRBJ1-5, the V gene TRBV5-4; perhaps TRBD1 as D (5 bases). This CDR3 contains 13 residues. V shed 4 bases and J shed 8 bases, with 13 bases lying between them. CDR1 and CDR2 (germline): SGHNT, YYREEE (reference sequence). The CDR3 loop reads CASSAGPREPQHF. CDR3 coding DNA: TGTGCCAGCAGCGCGGGACCCAGGGAGCCCCAGCATTTT.

The chain employs TRBV5-4 and TRBJ2-5; a weak D match, TRBD1 (5 bases). The CDR3 has 15 residues. V dropped 4 bases and J dropped 4 bases, with 17 bases sitting between them. Germline CDR1 and CDR2: SGHNT and YYREEE (reference sequence). CDR3 in amino acids: CASSPRTPQGETQYF. Here the CDR3 DNA reads TGTGCCAGCAGCCCCCGTACCCCCCAGGGAGAGACCCAGTACTTC.

Only a few counts were recorded for this clone. This chain joins TRBV6-6 and TRBJ1-5; unclear D gene. V lost 0 bases to trimming and J lost 5 bases, with 8 bases between them. The CDR3 has 14 amino acids. Germline V gene lookup returns CDR1 MNHNY and CDR2 SVGAGI (reference sequence). CDR3 nucleotide sequence: TGTGCCAGCAGTTACTCGCAGACACATCAGCCCCAGCATTTT. As protein: CASSYSQTHQPQHF.

This clone was observed a single time. The rearrangement joins TRBV9 to TRBJ1-1, with 8 bases identical to TRBD1. J gave up 7 bases and V 0 bases, and 8 bases lay outside the gene matches. The CDR3 covers 15 residues. CDR1 is SGDLS, CDR2 YYNGEE, per germline. Written as DNA, the CDR3 is TGTGCCAGCAGCGTAGGGGGAACCGGGACAGGTGAAGCTTTCTTT. Amino acids: CASSVGGTGTGEAFF.

This clone was counted a single time. The chain has TRBV5-4 and TRBJ2-1; 7 nucleotides match TRBD2. Germline assignment: CDR1 SGHNT and CDR2 YYREEE (reference sequence). Germline trimming cut 4 bases from V and 8 bases from J; bases unmatched to any gene: 15. The CDR3 consists of 16 residues. The CDR3 DNA reads TGTGCCAGCAGCCGCCCGGCGGGAGACACTGGGGATGAGCAGTTCTTC. It is translated as CASSRPAGDTGDEQFF.

The J gene is TRBJ2-3, the V gene TRBV5-1; TRBD1 is a possible D gene (5 bases). The V gene lost 0 bases and the J gene lost 2 bases, with 16 bases spanning the gap. Germline V gene sequence: CDR1 SGHRS, CDR2 YFSETQ. This CDR3 contains 17 residues. CDR3 in DNA: TGCGCCAGCAGCTTGGGCCTTCTCGACAGCCCCACAGATACGCAGTATTTT. Its protein product is CASSLGLLDSPTDTQYF.

The CDR3 region has the DNA TGTGCCTGGAGTGTGCAGGGGCGGGAGACCCAGTACTTC. It yields the protein CAWSVQGRETQYF. The V and J genes are TRBV30 and TRBJ2-5; TRBD1 is a possible D gene (6 bases). The germline V gene has CDR1 GTSNPN and CDR2 SVGIG (reference sequence). The CDR3 sequence is 13 residues long. The germline V and J ends were trimmed by 0 bases and 5 bases, with 10 bases remaining between them.

The chain employs TRBV7-3 and TRBJ2-5, with TRBD1 matching 11 bases. The length of the CDR3 is 13 residues. J lost 6 bases, V lost 6 bases, and 3 bases had no gene match. Germline V gene lookup returns CDR1 SGHTA and CDR2 FQGTGA. DNA for the CDR3: TGTGCCAGCAGTGGACAGGGGGCTAAGACCCAGTACTTC. Its translation is CASSGQGAKTQYF.

The V gene is TRBV29-1, the J gene TRBJ2-7; 12 nucleotides line up with TRBD1. CDR1 and CDR2 from the germline V gene are SQVTM and ANQGSEA. The CDR3 loop spans 13 amino acids. With 4 bases clipped from V and 7 bases from J, the junction kept 5 bases outside the gene matches. CDR3: CSVAGQGAQEQYF. For the CDR3, the DNA is TGCAGCGTTGCGGGACAGGGGGCTCAAGAGCAGTACTTC.

This clone was recorded once. This sequence joins TRBV4-2 and TRBJ2-3; D perhaps matches TRBD2 (7 bases). The CDR3 extends over 16 amino acids. V lost 0 bases and J lost 1, with 11 bases in between. CDR1 is LGHNA and CDR2 is YNFKEQ in the germline V gene. CDR3 amino acids: CASSQEGRGRTDTQYF. The CDR3 region has the DNA TGTGCCAGCAGCCAAGAGGGGCGGGGGCGCACAGATACGCAGTATTTT.

This clone showed up just once. The J gene is TRBJ1-6, the V gene TRBV5-1; 8 bases agree with TRBD1. V was clipped by 7 bases and J by 5 bases; unmatched bases: 2. CDR3 length: 13 amino acids. Germline CDR1 is SGHRS and CDR2 is YFSETQ. This CDR3 is CASRDRNNSPLHF. CDR3 DNA sequence: TGCGCCAGCCGGGACAGGAATAATTCACCCCTCCACTTT.

The rearrangement links TRBV27 to TRBJ1-2; no clear D. The V and J ends lost 7 bases and 2 bases respectively, with 23 bases between them. Germline assignment: CDR1 MNHEY and CDR2 SMNVEV (reference sequence). This CDR3 is 17 amino acids long. The CDR3 region is CASTRSPGSSNNYGYTF. The CDR3 DNA follows: TGTGCCAGCACTCGATCCCCCGGGTCATCCAACAACTATGGCTACACCTTC.

This clone was observed once. The rearrangement links TRBV30 to TRBJ2-1, with 10 bases aligning to TRBD2. The CDR3 is 16 amino acids. J gave up 6 bases and V 2 bases, and 10 bases lay outside the gene matches. Germline lookup yields CDR1 GTSNPN and CDR2 SVGIG (reference sequence). CDR3 region: CAWSLPGLASFNEQFF. The CDR3 nucleotides are TGTGCCTGGAGTCTACCGGGACTAGCGAGTTTCAATGAGCAGTTCTTC. The variable domain in full, completed from reference TRBV30 and TRBJ2-1, reads SQTIHQWPATLVQPVGSPLSLECTVEGTSNPNLYWYRQAAGRGLQLLFYSVGIGQISSEVPQNLSASRPQDRQFILSSKKLLLSDSGFYLCAWSLPGLASFNEQFFGPGTRLTVL.

The chain links TRBV19 to TRBJ1-5, with D possibly TRBD1 on 5 matching bases. CDR3 length: 15 amino acids. In germline, CDR1 is LNHDA, CDR2 SQIVND (reference sequence). The V end was cut by 5 bases, the J end by 6 bases, with 17 bases between. CDR3 region: CASSPPPGRGQPQHF. Here the CDR3 DNA reads TGTGCCAGTAGTCCCCCCCCGGGGAGGGGTCAGCCCCAGCATTTT.

The V and J genes are TRBV19 and TRBJ1-1; the D is unclear. Trimming shortened V by 3 bases and J by 3 bases, and 8 bases separated the two germline ends. CDR1 and CDR2 (germline): LNHDA, SQIVND (reference sequence). CDR3 length: 13 amino acids. CDR3 sequence reads: CASSIKRDTEAFF. Written as DNA, the CDR3 is TGTGCCAGTAGTATTAAACGGGACACTGAAGCTTTCTTT.

The V and J genes are TRBV19 and TRBJ2-1; 7 nucleotides agree with TRBD2. Germline CDR1 reads LNHDA; CDR2 reads SQIVND (reference sequence). V lost 0 bases and J lost 10; bases outside the gene matches: 9. CDR3 length equals 15 residues. CDR3 sequence (DNA): TGTGCCAGTAGTATAGAGGGGGGGGGAGGGAAGGAGCAGTTCTTC. It codes for CASSIEGGGGKEQFF. The full variable domain, with the rest looked up from reference TRBV19 and TRBJ2-1, is DGGITQSPKYLFRKEGQNVTLSCEQNLNHDAMYWYRQDPGQGLRLIYYSQIVNDFQKGDIAEGYSVSREKKESFPLTVTSAQKNPTAFYLCASSIEGGGGKEQFFGPGTRLTVL.

The V call is TRBV5-1, the J call TRBJ2-1, with 8 bases fitting TRBD2. This CDR3 has 11 amino acids. CDR1 is SGHRS, CDR2 YFSETQ, per germline. V dropped 6 bases and J dropped 7; count of bases not matched to a gene: 0. CDR3 sequence: CASTGGNEQFF. DNA for the CDR3: TGCGCCAGCACGGGGGGGAATGAGCAGTTCTTC.

This clone occurred a few times. V is TRBV19 and J is TRBJ1-1, with 7 positions matching TRBD1. V dropped 8 bases and J dropped 6; count of bases not matched to a gene: 3. Germline CDR1 LNHDA, CDR2 SQIVND (reference sequence). This CDR3 is built from 11 residues. As DNA, the CDR3 is TGTGCCAGTTCTCAGGGGGCTGAAGCTTTCTTT. This sequence encodes CASSQGAEAFF.

The chain links TRBV28 to TRBJ1-2; 10 nucleotides line up with TRBD1. This CDR3 contains 16 residues. The trim removed 6 bases at V and 1 base at J, leaving 8 bases unmatched. Germline lookup yields CDR1 MDHEN and CDR2 SYDVKM. CDR3 nucleotide sequence: TGTGCCAGCAGAATGGACAGGGGGGCCTATAACTATGGCTACACCTTC. It translates to CASRMDRGAYNYGYTF.

This clone was detected only a few times. This chain connects TRBV5-6 to TRBJ1-2; a weak D match, TRBD1 (6 bases). The CDR3 extends over 12 amino acids. Trimming cost V 4 bases and J 7 bases, with 11 bases left between them. Germline V gives CDR1 SGHDT, CDR2 YYEEEE. CDR3 region: CASSGRGGGYTF. The CDR3 DNA reads as TGTGCCAGCAGCGGCAGGGGCGGTGGCTACACCTTC.